This TCR beta chain came from a study of T cells in women clearing cervical HPV infection. Across the whole study: Case blood was drawn when the lesion was first found; control blood after infection became undetectable. Study-level points and caveats: Richness differences could reflect unmeasured T-cell content per sample.

The junction had 7 bases not matched to a gene; V was cut back by 0 bases and J by 4 bases. This CDR3 is built from 16 residues. Per germline, CDR1 PRHDT and CDR2 FYEKMQ (reference sequence). About this clone: Its antigen is still unknown. The read ends 3 residues shy of where the CDR3 ends; the end is completed using the germline J gene.

Sequencing used immunoSEQ multiplex PCR; TCRdb keeps in-frame clones, though not all of them. The table counts approximately 24,000 clones; approximately 5.5% lies in the top ten. This TCR was sampled from a woman between 18 and 69 years old with a cervical HPV16 infection that either progressed to CIN3+ or cleared (not recorded which). The chain recombines TRBV13 with TRBJ2-7, with TRBD1 matching 9 bases. Sequenced material: blood buffy coat. The CDR3 here is CASSLGGLQGAYEQYF. CDR3 DNA (partial): TGTGCCAGCAGCTTAGGGGGGTTACAGGGGGCGTACGAG.